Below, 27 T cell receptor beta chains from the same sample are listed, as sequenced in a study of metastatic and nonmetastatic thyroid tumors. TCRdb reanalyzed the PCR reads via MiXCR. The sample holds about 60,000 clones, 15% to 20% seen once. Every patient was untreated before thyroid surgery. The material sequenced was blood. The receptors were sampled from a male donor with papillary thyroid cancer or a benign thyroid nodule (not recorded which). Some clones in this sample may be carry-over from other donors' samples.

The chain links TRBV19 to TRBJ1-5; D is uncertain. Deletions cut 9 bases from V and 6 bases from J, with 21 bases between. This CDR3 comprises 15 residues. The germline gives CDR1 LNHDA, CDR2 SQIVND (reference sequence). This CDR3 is CASRNSGVRCQPQHF. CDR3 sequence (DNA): TGTGCCAGCAGAAATAGTGGGGTCAGGTGTCAGCCCCAGCATTTT.

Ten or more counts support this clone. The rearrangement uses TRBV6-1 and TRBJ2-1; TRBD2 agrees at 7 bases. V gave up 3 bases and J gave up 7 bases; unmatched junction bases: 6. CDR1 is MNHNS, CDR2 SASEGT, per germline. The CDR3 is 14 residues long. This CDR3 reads CASSDSGGFNEQFF. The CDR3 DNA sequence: TGTGCCAGCAGTGATTCGGGGGGATTTAATGAGCAGTTCTTC.

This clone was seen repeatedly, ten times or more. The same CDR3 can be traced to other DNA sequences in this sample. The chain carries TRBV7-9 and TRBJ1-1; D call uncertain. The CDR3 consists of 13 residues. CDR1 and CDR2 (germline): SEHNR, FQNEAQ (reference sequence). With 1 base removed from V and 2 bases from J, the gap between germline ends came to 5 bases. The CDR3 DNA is TGTGCCAGCAGCTTAGACCCAAACACTGAAGCTTTCTTT. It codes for CASSLDPNTEAFF.

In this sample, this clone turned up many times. This CDR3 is CASSLLMAPRNRAEAFF. For the CDR3, the DNA is TGTGCCAGCAGCTTATTAATGGCCCCGAGAAATAGGGCTGAAGCTTTCTTT. The chain links TRBV5-6 to TRBJ1-1; D ambiguous. V was clipped by 2 bases and J by 6 bases, with 23 bases between them. The CDR3 length is 17 residues. The germline gives CDR1 SGHDT, CDR2 YYEEEE.

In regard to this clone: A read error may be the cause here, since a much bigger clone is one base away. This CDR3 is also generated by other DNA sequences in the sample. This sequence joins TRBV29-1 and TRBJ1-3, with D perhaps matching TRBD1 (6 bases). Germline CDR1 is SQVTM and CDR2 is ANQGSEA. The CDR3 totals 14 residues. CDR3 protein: CSVVDRNSGNTIYF. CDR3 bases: TGTAGCGTTGTGGACAGAAACTCTGGAAACACCATATATTTT.

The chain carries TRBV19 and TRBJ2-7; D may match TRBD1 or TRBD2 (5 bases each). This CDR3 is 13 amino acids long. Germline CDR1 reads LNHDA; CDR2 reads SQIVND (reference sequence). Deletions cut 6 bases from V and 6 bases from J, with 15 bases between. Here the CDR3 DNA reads TGTGCCAGTAGCCCGGGACCGCGCGCCGAGCAGTACTTC. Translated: CASSPGPRAEQYF.

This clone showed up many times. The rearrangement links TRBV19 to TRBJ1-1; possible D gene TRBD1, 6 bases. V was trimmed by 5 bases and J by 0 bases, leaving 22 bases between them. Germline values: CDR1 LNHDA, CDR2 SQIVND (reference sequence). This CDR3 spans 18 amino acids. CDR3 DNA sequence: TGTGCCAGTAGTTTCTTTGTAAGGGGGATGGGAATGAACACTGAAGCTTTCTTT. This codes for CASSFFVRGMGMNTEAFF. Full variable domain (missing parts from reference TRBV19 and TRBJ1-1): DGGITQSPKYLFRKEGQNVTLSCEQNLNHDAMYWYRQDPGQGLRLIYYSQIVNDFQKGDIAEGYSVSREKKESFPLTVTSAQKNPTAFYLCASSFFVRGMGMNTEAFFGQGTRLTVV.

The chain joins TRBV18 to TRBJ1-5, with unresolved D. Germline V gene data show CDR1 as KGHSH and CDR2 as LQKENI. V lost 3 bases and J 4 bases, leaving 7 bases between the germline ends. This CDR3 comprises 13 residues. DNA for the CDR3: TGTGCCAGCTCACCTACCCAAAATCAGCCCCAGCATTTT. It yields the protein CASSPTQNQPQHF.

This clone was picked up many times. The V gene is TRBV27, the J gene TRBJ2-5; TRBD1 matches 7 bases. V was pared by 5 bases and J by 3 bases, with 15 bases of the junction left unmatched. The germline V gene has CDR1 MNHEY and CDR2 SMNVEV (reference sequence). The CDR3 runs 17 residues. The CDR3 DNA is TGTGCCAGCAGTCCTTGGACAGGTCGGGTGTCGGAAGAGACCCAGTACTTC. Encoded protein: CASSPWTGRVSEETQYF.

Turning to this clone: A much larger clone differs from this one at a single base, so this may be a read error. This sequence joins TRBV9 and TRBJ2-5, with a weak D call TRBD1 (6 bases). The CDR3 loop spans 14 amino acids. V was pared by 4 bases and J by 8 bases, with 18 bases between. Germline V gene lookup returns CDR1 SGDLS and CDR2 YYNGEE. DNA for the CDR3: TGTGCCAGCAGCCCCGAGGGGGATGGAGATACCCAGTACTTC. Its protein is CASSPEGDGDTQYF.

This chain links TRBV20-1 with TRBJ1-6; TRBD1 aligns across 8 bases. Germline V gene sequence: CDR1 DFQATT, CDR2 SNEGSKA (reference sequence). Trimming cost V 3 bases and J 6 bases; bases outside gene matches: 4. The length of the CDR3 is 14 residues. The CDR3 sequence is CSASRDRSNSPLHF. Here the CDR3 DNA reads TGCAGTGCTAGTAGGGACAGGAGTAATTCACCCCTCCACTTT.

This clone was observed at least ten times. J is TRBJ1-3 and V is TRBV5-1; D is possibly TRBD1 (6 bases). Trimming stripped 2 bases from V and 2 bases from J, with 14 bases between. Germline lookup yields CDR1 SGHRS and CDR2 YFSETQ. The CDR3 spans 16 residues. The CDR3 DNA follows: TGCGCCAGCAGCTTACCGGGACAAACGGCTGGAAACACCATATATTTT. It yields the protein CASSLPGQTAGNTIYF.

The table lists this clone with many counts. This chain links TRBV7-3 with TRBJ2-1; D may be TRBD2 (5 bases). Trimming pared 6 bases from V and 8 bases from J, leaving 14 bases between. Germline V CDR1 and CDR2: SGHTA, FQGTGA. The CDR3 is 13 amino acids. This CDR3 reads CASRDSTRDEQFF. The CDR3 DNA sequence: TGTGCCAGCAGGGACTCCACCCGTGATGAGCAGTTCTTC.

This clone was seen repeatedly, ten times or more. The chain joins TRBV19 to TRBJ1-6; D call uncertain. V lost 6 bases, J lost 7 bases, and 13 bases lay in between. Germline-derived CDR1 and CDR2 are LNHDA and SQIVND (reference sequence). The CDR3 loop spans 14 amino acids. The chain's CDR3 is CASSEGGWNSPLHF. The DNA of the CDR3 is TGTGCCAGTAGCGAAGGAGGGTGGAATTCACCCCTCCACTTT.

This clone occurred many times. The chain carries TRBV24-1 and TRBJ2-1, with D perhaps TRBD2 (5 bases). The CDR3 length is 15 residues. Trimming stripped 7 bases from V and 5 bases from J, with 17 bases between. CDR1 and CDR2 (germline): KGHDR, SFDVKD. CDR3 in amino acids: CATSLTGMLNNEQFF. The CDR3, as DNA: TGTGCCACCAGCCTAACGGGAATGTTAAACAATGAGCAGTTCTTC.

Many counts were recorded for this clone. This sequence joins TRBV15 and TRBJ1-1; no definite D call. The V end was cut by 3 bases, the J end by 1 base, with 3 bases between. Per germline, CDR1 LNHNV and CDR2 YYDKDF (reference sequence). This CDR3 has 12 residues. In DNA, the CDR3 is TGTGCCACCAGCAGGGCGAACACTGAAGCTTTCTTT. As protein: CATSRANTEAFF.

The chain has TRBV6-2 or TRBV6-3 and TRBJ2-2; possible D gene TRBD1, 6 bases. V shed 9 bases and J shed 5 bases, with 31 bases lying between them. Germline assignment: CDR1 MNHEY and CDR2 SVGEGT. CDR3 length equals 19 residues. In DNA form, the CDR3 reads TGTGCCAGTAGACGAACGGGACATGGGGCGCGGGTAGGAACCGGGGAGCTGTTTTTT. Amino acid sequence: CASRRTGHGARVGTGELFF.

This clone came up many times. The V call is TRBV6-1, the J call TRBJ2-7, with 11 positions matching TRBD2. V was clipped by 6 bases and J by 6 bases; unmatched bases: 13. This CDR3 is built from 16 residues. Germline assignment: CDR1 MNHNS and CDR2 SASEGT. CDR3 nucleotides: TGTGCCAGCAGGGGGACTAGCGGCCCTCTCCTGCGCGAGCAGTACTTC. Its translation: CASRGTSGPLLREQYF.

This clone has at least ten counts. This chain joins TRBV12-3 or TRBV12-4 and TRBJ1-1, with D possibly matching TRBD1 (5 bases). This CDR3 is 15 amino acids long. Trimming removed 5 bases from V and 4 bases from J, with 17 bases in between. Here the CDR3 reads CASSDLGGGGTEAFF. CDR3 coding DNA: TGTGCCAGCAGTGACCTGGGGGGTGGGGGCACTGAAGCTTTCTTT.

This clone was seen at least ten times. Here the CDR3 DNA reads TGTGCCAGCAGTATACCGGGACTCCAGAACACTGAAGCTTTCTTT. It translates to CASSIPGLQNTEAFF. This chain joins TRBV6-1 and TRBJ1-1; tentatively, D is TRBD1 (5 bases). The germline CDR1 and CDR2 sequences are MNHNS and SASEGT. CDR3 length equals 15 residues. Trimming pared 5 bases from V and 1 base from J, leaving 14 bases between.

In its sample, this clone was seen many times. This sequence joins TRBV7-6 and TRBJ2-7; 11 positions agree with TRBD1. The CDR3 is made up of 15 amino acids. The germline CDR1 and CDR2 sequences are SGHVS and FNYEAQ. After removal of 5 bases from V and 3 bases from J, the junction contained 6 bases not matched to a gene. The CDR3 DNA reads TGTGCCAGCAGCGCCGGACAGGGGGCGATCTACGAGCAGTACTTC. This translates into CASSAGQGAIYEQYF.

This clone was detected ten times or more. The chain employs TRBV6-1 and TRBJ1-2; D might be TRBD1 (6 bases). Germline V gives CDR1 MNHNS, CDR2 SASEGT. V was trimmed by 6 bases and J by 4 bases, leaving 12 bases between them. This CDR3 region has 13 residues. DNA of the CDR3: TGTGCCAGCAGCTTAGACAGGTCCTATGGCTACACCTTC. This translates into CASSLDRSYGYTF.

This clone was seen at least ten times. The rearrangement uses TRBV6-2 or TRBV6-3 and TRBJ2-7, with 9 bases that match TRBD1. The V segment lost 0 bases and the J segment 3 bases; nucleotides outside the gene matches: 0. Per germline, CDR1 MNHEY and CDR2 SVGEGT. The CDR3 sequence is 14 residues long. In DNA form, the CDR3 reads TGTGCCAGCAGTTACTCGACAGGGGGCTACGAGCAGTACGTC. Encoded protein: CASSYSTGGYEQYV.

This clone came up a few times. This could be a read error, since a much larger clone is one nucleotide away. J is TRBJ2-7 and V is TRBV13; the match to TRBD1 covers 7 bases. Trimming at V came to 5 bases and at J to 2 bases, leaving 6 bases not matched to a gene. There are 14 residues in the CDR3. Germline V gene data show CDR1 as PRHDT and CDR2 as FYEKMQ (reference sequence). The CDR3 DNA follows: TGTGCCAGCAGCCCCGGGACAGTCCCCTACGAGCAGTACTTC. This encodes CASSPGTVPYEQYF.

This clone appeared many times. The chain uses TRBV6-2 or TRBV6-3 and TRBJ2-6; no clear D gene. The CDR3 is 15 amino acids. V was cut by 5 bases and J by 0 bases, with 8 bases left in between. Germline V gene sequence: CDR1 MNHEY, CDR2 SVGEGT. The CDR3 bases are TGTGCCAGCAGTATACGGAGCTCTGGGGCCAACGTCCTGACTTTC. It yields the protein CASSIRSSGANVLTF.

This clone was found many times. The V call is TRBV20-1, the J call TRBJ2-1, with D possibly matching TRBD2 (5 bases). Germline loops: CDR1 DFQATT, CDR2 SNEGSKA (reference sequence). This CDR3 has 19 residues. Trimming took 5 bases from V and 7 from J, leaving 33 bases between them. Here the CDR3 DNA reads TGCAGTGCTCCGCACCTAGGGAGAGGGTTCGGAACCGAGTTTAATGAGCAGTTCTTC. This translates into CSAPHLGRGFGTEFNEQFF.

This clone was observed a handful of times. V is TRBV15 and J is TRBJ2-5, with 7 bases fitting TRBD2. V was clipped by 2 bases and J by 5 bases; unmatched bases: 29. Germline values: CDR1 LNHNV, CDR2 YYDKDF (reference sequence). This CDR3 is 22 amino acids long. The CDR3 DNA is TGTGCCACCAGCAGACACCCAGCGGGGCTATCAAGAGACCCAGTACCTAGGGAGACCCAGTACTTC. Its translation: CATSRHPAGLSRDPVPRETQYF.